Presented here are 16 T cell receptor beta chains from one specimen sequenced in a study of CXCR3-negative and CXCR3-positive naive CD8 T cells. Libraries were UMI-labeled 5' RACE TRB cDNA. Following a re-call of the 5' RACE reads, TCRdb has one entry per CDR3 protein and lacks DNA. The sample features 45,000 to 70,000 distinct CDR3 sequences, with 23% in its top ten. Specimen: memory CD8+ T cells from blood. These receptors came from a human donor in good health. Some clones in this sample may be carry-over from other donors' samples.

The J gene is TRBJ1-3, the V gene TRBV7-2. This CDR3 region has 19 residues. Germline values: CDR1 SGHTA, CDR2 FQGNSA. The CDR3 loop is CASSLNGVLVQGPGNTIYF.

The rearrangement joins TRBV11-3 to TRBJ2-5; the TRBD1 assignment by TCRdb is unverifiable without DNA. Germline CDR1 and CDR2: SGHNT and YENEEA. The CDR3 has 13 amino acids. The CDR3 here is CASSFRVKETHYF.

This clonotype is deemed medium-sized by its frequency. The rearrangement uses TRBV20-1 and TRBJ2-7; absent DNA, TCRdb's TRBD1 call cannot be checked. The CDR3 contains 13 residues. Germline CDR1 is DFQATT and CDR2 is SNEGSKA (reference sequence). The CDR3 spells CSARDRATYEQYF.

The V and J genes are TRBV7-3 and TRBJ2-1; without DNA, the TCRdb call of TRBD2 cannot be checked. Germline V gene sequence: CDR1 SGHTA, CDR2 FQGTGA. CDR3 length: 16 residues. The CDR3 here is CASSQVPLASYNEQFF.

This sequence joins TRBV20-1 and TRBJ1-1; the D call from TCRdb, TRBD1, cannot be confirmed without DNA. This CDR3 spans 14 amino acids. CDR1 and CDR2 from the germline V gene are DFQATT and SNEGSKA (reference sequence). The CDR3 region is CSANRRGMNTEAFF.

The V call is TRBV5-5, the J call TRBJ2-1; lacking DNA, the TRBD2 call made by TCRdb goes unchecked. This CDR3 has 15 residues. CDR1 is SGHKS and CDR2 is YYEKEE in the germline V gene (reference sequence). The CDR3: CASSPQREVSDEQFF.

The rearrangement uses TRBV5-1 and TRBJ2-5; TCRdb gives TRBD2 as the D gene, but with no DNA this cannot be confirmed. The CDR3 has 14 residues. Germline V gene data show CDR1 as SGHRS and CDR2 as YFSETQ. The CDR3 here is CASSLGQRGETQYF. Filled out from reference TRBV5-1 and TRBJ2-5, the complete variable domain reads KAGVTQTPRYLIKTRGQQVTLSCSPISGHRSVSWYQQTPGQGLQFLFEYFSETQRNKGNFPGRFSGRQFSNSRSEMNVSTLELGDSALYLCASSLGQRGETQYFGPGTRLLVL.

This chain uses TRBV4-3 with TRBJ2-1. The CDR3 has 14 amino acids. Looked up from germline, CDR1 is LGHNA and CDR2 is YSLEER. The CDR3 protein is CASSQDRFRNEQFF.

The chain recombines TRBV6-5 with TRBJ2-1; the D gene TCRdb calls, TRBD1, cannot be checked with no DNA. Germline V CDR1 and CDR2: MNHEY, SVGAGI. This CDR3 is built from 15 residues. The CDR3 reads CASSYSTGGGAWQFF.

By frequency, this clonotype is medium-sized. The chain carries TRBV5-5 and TRBJ2-1; TCRdb's D gene call, TRBD2, goes unchecked for lack of DNA. The CDR3 is 16 amino acids. The germline CDR1 and CDR2 sequences are SGHKS and YYEKEE (reference sequence). CDR3 sequence: CASSPPLREGADEQFF. The full variable domain, with the rest looked up from reference TRBV5-5 and TRBJ2-1, is DAGVTQSPTHLIKTRGQQVTLRCSPISGHKSVSWYQQVLGQGPQFIFQYYEKEERGRGNFPDRFSARQFPNYSSELNVNALLLGDSALYLCASSPPLREGADEQFFGPGTRLTVL.

The CDR3 is CSVEDQGDYGYTF. The chain joins TRBV29-1 to TRBJ1-2; absent DNA, TCRdb's TRBD1 call cannot be checked. The CDR3 totals 13 residues. Germline CDR1 and CDR2: SQVTM and ANQGSEA.

This chain joins TRBV4-2 and TRBJ1-1; lacking DNA, the TRBD1 call made by TCRdb goes unchecked. Germline loops: CDR1 LGHNA, CDR2 YNFKEQ. CDR3 size: 19 residues. The CDR3 reads CASSQEGQGIIFMNTEAFF.

The rearrangement links TRBV7-9 to TRBJ1-1; with no DNA, the TCRdb D assignment of TRBD1 cannot be verified. The CDR3 covers 12 residues. Germline V lookup: CDR1 SEHNR, CDR2 FQNEAQ (reference sequence). CDR3 sequence: CASSPSGQGSFF.

The chain joins TRBV3-2 to TRBJ1-6; TCRdb's assignment of TRBD1 cannot be checked, as there is no DNA. TRBV3-2 is shown as a pseudogene. The length of the CDR3 is 15 residues. The chain's CDR3 is CASRRDRQLCSPLHF.

The chain recombines TRBV29-1 with TRBJ2-7. Germline V CDR1 and CDR2: SQVTM, ANQGSEA. CDR3 length: 12 amino acids. The CDR3 region is CSVVGTDYEQYF.

The J gene is TRBJ1-1, the V gene TRBV12-3 or TRBV12-4. The CDR3 sequence is 12 residues long. The CDR3 region is CASSFGPVSDFF.